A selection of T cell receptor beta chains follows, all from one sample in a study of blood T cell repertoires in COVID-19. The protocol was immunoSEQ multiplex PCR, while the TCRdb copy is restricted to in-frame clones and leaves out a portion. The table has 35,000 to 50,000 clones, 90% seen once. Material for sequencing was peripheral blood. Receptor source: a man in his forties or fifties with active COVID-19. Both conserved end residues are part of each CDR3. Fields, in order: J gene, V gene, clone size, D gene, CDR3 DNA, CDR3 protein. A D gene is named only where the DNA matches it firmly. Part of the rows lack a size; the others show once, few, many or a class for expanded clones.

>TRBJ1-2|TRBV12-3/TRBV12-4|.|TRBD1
TGTGCCAGCAGTACCGGGACAGATGGCTACACCTTC
CASSTGTDGYTF
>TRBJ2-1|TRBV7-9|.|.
TGTGCCAGCAGCTTAGTTGGGGGGAGCTCCTACAATGAGCAGTTCTTC
CASSLVGGSSYNEQFF
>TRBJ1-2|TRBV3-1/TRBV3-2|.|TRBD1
TGTGCCAGCAGCTACACCGGGACAGCCTATGGCTACACCTTC
CASSYTGTAYGYTF
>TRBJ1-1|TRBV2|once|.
TGTGCCAGCACCGGGACAATAAACACTGAAGCTTTCTTT
CASTGTINTEAFF
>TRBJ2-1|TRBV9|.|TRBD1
TGTGCCAGCAGCAAACAGGGGTCTAACAATGAGCAGTTCTTC
CASSKQGSNNEQFF
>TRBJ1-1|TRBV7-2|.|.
TGTGCCAGCAGCTCAGACCGGAGTACTGAAGCTTTCTTT
CASSSDRSTEAFF
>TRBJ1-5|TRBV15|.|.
TGTGCCACCAGCAGAGAACGGGTTGATCAGCCCCAGCATTTT
CATSRERVDQPQHF
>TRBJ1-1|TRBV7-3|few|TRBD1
TGTGCCAGCAGCATAACAGGGGGCCCGAACACTGAAGCTTTCTTT
CASSITGGPNTEAFF
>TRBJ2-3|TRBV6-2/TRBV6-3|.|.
TGTGCCAGCAGTACCCGCAGGGATAGCACAGATACGCAGTATTTT
CASSTRRDSTDTQYF
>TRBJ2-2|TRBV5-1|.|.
TGCGCCAGCAGCTTGGGATCGGTGGGGCTCGGCACCGGGGAGCTGTTTTTT
CASSLGSVGLGTGELFF
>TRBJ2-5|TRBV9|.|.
TGTGCCAGCAGCGTGGTGGGTGCAGGAGAGACCCAGTACTTC
CASSVVGAGETQYF
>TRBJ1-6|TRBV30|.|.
TGTGCCTGGAGTGTGGGGCAGGGGAATTCACCCCTCCACTTT
CAWSVGQGNSPLHF
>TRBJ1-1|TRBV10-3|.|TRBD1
TGTGCCATCGGCCCCGGGACAGGGAGACCTGAAGCTTTCTTT
CAIGPGTGRPEAFF
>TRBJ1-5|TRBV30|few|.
TGTGCCTGGAGGGGTCGGGGGGCGGAACAGCCCCAGCATTTT
CAWRGRGAEQPQHF
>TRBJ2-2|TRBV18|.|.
TGTGCCAGCTCACCACCCGGTCCCCGGGAGCTGTTTTTT
CASSPPGPRELFF
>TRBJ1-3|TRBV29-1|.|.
TGCAGCGTTGAACGTGTGAACACCATATATTTT
CSVERVNTIYF
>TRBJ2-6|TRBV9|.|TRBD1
TGTGCCAGCAGCGCCTCATCCGGGACAGGGACTCCTGGGGCCAACGTCCTGACTTTC
CASSASSGTGTPGANVLTF
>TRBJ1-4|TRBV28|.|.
TGTGCCAGCAGTTTGCCCACAGGGATAAAAGAAAAACTGTTTTTT
CASSLPTGIKEKLFF
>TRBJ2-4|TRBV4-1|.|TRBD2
TGCGCCAGCAGCCGTCTAGCGGGGGCCCAAAACATTCAGTACTTC
CASSRLAGAQNIQYF
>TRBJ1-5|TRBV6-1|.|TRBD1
TGTGCCAGCAGTGACGGGACAGGGGGCAATCAGCCCCAGCATTTT
CASSDGTGGNQPQHF
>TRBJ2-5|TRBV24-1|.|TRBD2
TGTGCCACCAGTGATCCGTCACGGGGGGGAAAAGAGACCCAGTACTTC
CATSDPSRGGKETQYF
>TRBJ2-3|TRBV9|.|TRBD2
TGTGCCAGCAGCGAACTAGCGGGGACCGCTTTCACAGATACGCAGTATTTT
CASSELAGTAFTDTQYF
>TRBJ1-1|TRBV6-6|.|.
TGTGCCAGCAGTTACTCGGCCTTTGAAGCTTTCTTT
CASSYSAFEAFF
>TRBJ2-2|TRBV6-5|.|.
TGTGCCAGCAGTACCACTCTAGGGGCCGGGGAGCTGTTTTTT
CASSTTLGAGELFF
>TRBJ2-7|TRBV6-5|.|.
TGTGCCAGCAGTACACAGGGTCGCTCCTACGAGCAGTACTTC
CASSTQGRSYEQYF
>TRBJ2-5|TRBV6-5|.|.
TGTGCCAGCAGCTCCCCCCAAGAGACCCAGTACTTC
CASSSPQETQYF
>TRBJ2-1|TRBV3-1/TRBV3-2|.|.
TGTGCCAGCAGCCAGGGGGACTTCTCCTACAATGAGCAGTTCTTC
CASSQGDFSYNEQFF
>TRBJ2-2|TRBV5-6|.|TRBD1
TGTGCCACCCCCGACAGGGAAAGCGGGGAGCTGTTTTTT
CATPDRESGELFF
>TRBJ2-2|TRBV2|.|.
TGTGCCAGCAGTGCTACAGCGAACACCGGGGAGCTGTTTTTT
CASSATANTGELFF
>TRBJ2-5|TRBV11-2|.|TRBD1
TGTGCCAGCAGCTTAGGACCGGGACAGCCCCAAGAGACCCAGTACTTC
CASSLGPGQPQETQYF
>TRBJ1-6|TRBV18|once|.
TGTGCCAGCTCACCGGCAGGGCCTAATTCACCCCTCCACTTT
CASSPAGPNSPLHF
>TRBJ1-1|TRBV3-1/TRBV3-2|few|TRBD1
TGTGCCAGCAGCCAAGATCGACAGGGCGGGGTGTGGGCTTTCTTT
CASSQDRQGGVWAFF
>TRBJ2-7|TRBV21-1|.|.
TGTGCCAGCAGAAAAAGAAGGAACGACTTTGGCGGCACTACCTGCCCCGCAAGCTCCTACGAGCAGTACTTC
CASRKRRNDFGGTTCPASSYEQYF
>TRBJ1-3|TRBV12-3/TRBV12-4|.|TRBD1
TGTGCCAGCAGCGGGACAGTAGGAAACACCATATATTTT
CASSGTVGNTIYF
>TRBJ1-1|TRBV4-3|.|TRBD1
TGCGCCAGCAGCCGGAGAACAGGGGCGAACACTGAAGCTTTCTTT
CASSRRTGANTEAFF
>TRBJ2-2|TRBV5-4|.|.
TGTGCCAGCAGCAACGGACTCGCCCACACCGGGGAGCTGTTTTTT
CASSNGLAHTGELFF